This is a list of T cell receptor beta chains from one sample in a study of long-term antiretroviral therapy in people with HIV. Profiled with immunoSEQ multiplex PCR; TCRdb holds only in-frame clones, not every one. The table lists 15,000 to 20,000 clones, about four fifths of them singletons. Sequences were derived from unsorted PBMCs, sampled at the start of antiretroviral therapy, before treatment. The receptors stem from a man between 18 and 29 years old with HIV. CDR3s include the opening cysteine and the closing phenylalanine or tryptophan. A D gene is named only where the DNA matches it firmly. The listing skips clone size in some rows; elsewhere it reads once, few, many or a size class.

D	size	V	J	DNA	CDR3
.	.	TRBV27	TRBJ2-7	TGTGCCAGCAGTTTAGGGGCAGTGATCTACGAGCAGTACTTC	CASSLGAVIYEQYF
TRBD2	.	TRBV10-2	TRBJ2-2	TGCGCCAGCTACTCCGGGACTAGCGGGAGGGTAGCCGGGGAGCTGTTTTTT	CASYSGTSGRVAGELFF
TRBD1	.	TRBV27	TRBJ1-5	TGTGCCAGCAGTCCTCGGACAGGGCGGCTGAATCAGCCCCAGCATTTT	CASSPRTGRLNQPQHF
.	.	TRBV11-2	TRBJ2-6	TGTGCCAGCAGCTTGGGCCTTTTTTCTGGGGCCAACGTCCTGACTTTC	CASSLGLFSGANVLTF
.	.	TRBV27	TRBJ2-7	TGTGCCAGCAGTTTACAGCCGGACATGGCTTCCTACGAGCAGTACTTC	CASSLQPDMASYEQYF
TRBD1	.	TRBV6-4	TRBJ1-2	TGTGCCAGCAGACCCGACCCGGGACAGGGTTTAGGAGGCTACACCTTC	CASRPDPGQGLGGYTF
TRBD2	.	TRBV7-3	TRBJ2-1	TGTGCCAGCAGCTTAGCGGGAGGCCAATATGAGCAGTTCTTC	CASSLAGGQYEQFF
TRBD2	.	TRBV5-1	TRBJ2-1	TGCGCCAGCAGCTTGTGGGGGAGCGGGAGTTACAATGAGCAGTTCTTC	CASSLWGSGSYNEQFF
.	.	TRBV5-6	TRBJ2-2	TGTGCCAGCAGCTTGCCCGGCCCCTCGATGAACACCGGGGAGCTGTTTTTT	CASSLPGPSMNTGELFF
TRBD1	once	TRBV7-2	TRBJ1-2	TGTGCCAGCAGCACCAGACAGGGGTTCTATGGCTACACCTTC	CASSTRQGFYGYTF
.	medium-sized	TRBV4-3	TRBJ1-5	TGCGCCAGCAGCCAAGTCATTGGTAGCAATCAGCCCCAGCATTTT	CASSQVIGSNQPQHF
TRBD1	.	TRBV28	TRBJ1-5	TGTGCCAGCAGTTTAACGGGACAGGGCAATCAGCCCCAGCATTTT	CASSLTGQGNQPQHF
TRBD2	.	TRBV7-2	TRBJ2-7	TGTGCCAGCAGCTTAGTTTCTAGCGGGGGATCAAGACAGTACTTC	CASSLVSSGGSRQYF
.	.	TRBV25-1	TRBJ2-7	TGTGCCAGCAGTCCTCCACTGCGGGGGCACGAGCAGTACTTC	CASSPPLRGHEQYF
.	.	TRBV28	TRBJ2-1	TGTGCCAGCAGCCAGGTAGAGTTCAGCAATGAGCAGTTCTTC	CASSQVEFSNEQFF
.	.	TRBV5-4	TRBJ2-7	TGTGCCAGCAGCCGAGGGGACTTAAGGGCCTACGAGCAGTACTTC	CASSRGDLRAYEQYF
TRBD2	once	TRBV28	TRBJ2-7	TGTGCCAGCAGTTGGAGTGGGACTAGGACCTACGAGCAGTACTTC	CASSWSGTRTYEQYF
.	.	TRBV7-9	TRBJ2-7	TGTGCCAGCAGCGTGGGACTTTACGAGCAGTACTTC	CASSVGLYEQYF
.	.	TRBV28	TRBJ2-5	TGTGCCAGCAGTAAAAGGGCAGGGTGGGAGACCCAGTACTTC	CASSKRAGWETQYF
.	.	TRBV2	TRBJ2-3	TGTGCCAGCAGTGAAGGTCTAGGAGGCACAGATACGCAGTATTTT	CASSEGLGGTDTQYF
TRBD2	.	TRBV4-1	TRBJ2-3	TGCGCCAGCAGCCAAGATTTAGGGACTAGCGTGGATACGCAGTATTTT	CASSQDLGTSVDTQYF
TRBD1	medium-sized	TRBV28	TRBJ2-7	TGTGCCAGCAGTTTAGGGACAGGGGGCTACTACGAGCAGTACTTC	CASSLGTGGYYEQYF
.	once	TRBV27	TRBJ1-1	TGTGCCAGCAGTTTATCGTTCAGGGTGGGCACTGAAGCTTTCTTT	CASSLSFRVGTEAFF
.	.	TRBV9	TRBJ2-7	TGTGCCAGCAGCCCGAGCTCAAAATCCATTCTCCCCTACGAGCAGTACTTC	CASSPSSKSILPYEQYF
.	few	TRBV25-1	TRBJ2-2	TGTGCCAGCAGCCCCGGAGGGGCCGGGGAGCTGTTTTTT	CASSPGGAGELFF
.	few	TRBV15	TRBJ2-1	TGTGCCACCAGCAGAGATCCCCCGGGAGAAAAGGACAATGAGCAGTTCTTC	CATSRDPPGEKDNEQFF
.	.	TRBV28	TRBJ1-4	TGTGCCAGCAGAACACAATGGGAAAAACTGTTTTTT	CASRTQWEKLFF
.	.	TRBV11-3	TRBJ2-1	TGTGCCAGCAGCTTAGAAGCCTACAATGAGCAGTTCTTC	CASSLEAYNEQFF
.	once	TRBV5-5	TRBJ2-1	TGTGCCAGCAGCTTGCCAGGCAATGAGCAGTTCTTC	CASSLPGNEQFF
.	.	TRBV5-4	TRBJ2-3	TGTGCCAGCAGCTCTAGCGCAAGTATCACAGATACGCAGTATTTT	CASSSSASITDTQYF
TRBD1	once	TRBV5-1	TRBJ2-7	TGCGCCAGCAGCTGGGGGGACAGGTCAGGGGAACGGGGCGAGCAGTACTTC	CASSWGDRSGERGEQYF
.	.	TRBV29-1	TRBJ2-1	TGCAGCGTTGATAGGCTAAACAATGAGCAGTTCTTC	CSVDRLNNEQFF
.	.	TRBV5-4	TRBJ1-1	TGTGCCAGCAGCTTGGGGCACCCTAGGAACACTGAAGCTTTCTTT	CASSLGHPRNTEAFF
.	.	TRBV29-1	TRBJ2-2	TGCAGCGTGGAAGGGGCCGGGGAGCTGTTTTTT	CSVEGAGELFF
TRBD2	.	TRBV11-3	TRBJ2-1	TGTGCCAGCAGCAGCGCACTAGCGGGAGGATCAAATGAGCAGTTCTTC	CASSSALAGGSNEQFF
.	few	TRBV18	TRBJ1-2	TGTGCCAGCTCACCGACGGGGGACATACGAACCTATGGCTACACCTTC	CASSPTGDIRTYGYTF
.	.	TRBV11-2	TRBJ2-7	TGTGCCAGCACCAATGGGGCCTACGAGCAGTACTTC	CASTNGAYEQYF
TRBD2	.	TRBV7-8	TRBJ2-1	TGTGCCAGCAGCCGAAGACCGGGACTAGCGGGAGTGCATGAGCAGTTCTTC	CASSRRPGLAGVHEQFF
.	.	TRBV28	TRBJ1-1	TGTGCCAGCAGCCTTACAGGGAACACTGAAGCTTTCTTT	CASSLTGNTEAFF
.	.	TRBV9	TRBJ2-3	TGTGCCAGCAGCGTAGAAGGGACACGCACAGATACGCAGTATTTT	CASSVEGTRTDTQYF